These T cell receptor beta chains were read from a single sample in a study of cytomegalovirus exposure and HLA in healthy donors. Generated by immunoSEQ multiplex PCR, the TCRdb table keeps only in-frame clones and is missing some. The sample carries roughly 77,000 clones, under 70% recorded once. The sequenced material came from PBMCs. The receptor set was obtained from a woman between 50 and 59 years old in good health and CMV-seropositive. Each CDR3 is given with its conserved first and last residue. The order of the fields is V gene, J gene, CDR3 length, CDR3 protein.

TRBV19	TRBJ2-6	18	CASTQTGFSPGGANVLTF
TRBV19	TRBJ2-2	17	CASSIDGGPFETGELFF
TRBV11-2	TRBJ2-3	14	CASSSWSEADTQYF
TRBV29-1	TRBJ2-3	12	CSVVSTEDTQYF
TRBV4-1	TRBJ1-4	16	CASSQDYRTVNEKLFF
TRBV7-6	TRBJ2-2	17	CASSLALGHANTGELFF
TRBV11-2	TRBJ2-3	17	CASTRGYGGAFTDTQYF
TRBV30	TRBJ2-3	15	CAWSVRDRITDTQYF
TRBV7-5	TRBJ2-5	16	CARSARQGMGHWGQYF
TRBV6-5	TRBJ2-6	16	CASSSRASSGANVLTF
TRBV16	TRBJ2-1	17	CASSQLVGGARVNEQFF
TRBV18	TRBJ1-1	14	CASSPERLGRGTFF
TRBV7-9	TRBJ1-2	15	CASSLLSGNNYGYTF
TRBV6-1	TRBJ1-2	13	CASSENRESGYTF
TRBV11-3	TRBJ2-5	13	CASSFDREETQYF
TRBV5-4	TRBJ2-2	17	CASSPGLAGGNTGELFF
TRBV27	TRBJ1-2	14	CASAQSRDLTQYTF
TRBV9	TRBJ2-3	14	CASSVVSTADTQYF
TRBV25-1	TRBJ2-7	15	CASSSPGGPAYEQYF
TRBV20-1	TRBJ1-1	11	CSALDINEAFF
TRBV23-1	TRBJ1-3	16	CASGPGTGSSGNTIYF
TRBV5-6	TRBJ2-6	18	CASNVRDRGLYGANVLTF
TRBV18	TRBJ2-2	17	CASSHLRTGVNTGELFF
TRBV2	TRBJ1-6	15	CASSRLGQGYSPLHF
TRBV10-2	TRBJ2-1	15	CASSDPGQNYNEQFF
TRBV7-9	TRBJ2-2	15	CASSSRGGSSGELFF
TRBV7-8	TRBJ1-2	13	CASSYRGGEDYTF
TRBV19	TRBJ2-3	14	CASSIGSGADTQYF
TRBV7-3	TRBJ1-1	12	CASSAQGTEAFF
TRBV7-9	TRBJ2-3	15	CASSQLGWYPDTQYF
TRBV7-9	TRBJ1-1	15	CASERGTGANTEAFF
TRBV11-2	TRBJ1-1	14	CASSLVRRNTEAFF
TRBV10-3	TRBJ1-1	13	CASIGTGGTEAFF
TRBV9	TRBJ1-5	14	CASSVDPGNQPQHF
TRBV4-2	TRBJ2-2	15	CASSQGRVDTGELFF
TRBV6-5	TRBJ2-7	15	CASSYSGGSSYEQYF
TRBV27	TRBJ1-5	16	CASSLSTSYSNQPQHF
TRBV15	TRBJ1-5	14	CATSRTGSNQPQHF
TRBV6-6	TRBJ1-1	13	CASTQNKNTEAFF
TRBV6-1	TRBJ2-1	15	CASSDSTGGPDEQFF
TRBV6-1	TRBJ1-5	14	CASSVGRGNQPQHF
TRBV6-1	TRBJ2-5	14	CASSEESRVKTQYF
TRBV28	TRBJ1-5	15	CASSWTGATDQPQHF
TRBV7-8	TRBJ2-3	15	CASSSTMGGTDTQYF
TRBV5-1	TRBJ2-1	15	CASSGGTSGGHEQFF
TRBV11-2	TRBJ1-1	13	CASSSRLNTEAFF
TRBV11-2	TRBJ2-3	17	CASSQGLAGSSTDTQYF
TRBV9	TRBJ1-6	17	CASNLGQGQGYNSPLHF
TRBV5-1	TRBJ2-3	17	CASSSGVGGERTDTQYF
TRBV11-3	TRBJ1-3	13	CASSLGDRNTIYF
TRBV27	TRBJ1-2	12	CATGTGGAGYTF
TRBV5-1	TRBJ1-4	15	CASSSTGRANEKLFF
TRBV5-1	TRBJ2-1	15	CASSLAGDSYNEQFF
TRBV5-6	TRBJ1-2	16	CASSLAGTGTNYGYTF
TRBV28	TRBJ1-2	14	CASSLPQGGYGYTF
TRBV25-1	TRBJ2-5	15	CASSSNRGRRETQYF
TRBV2	TRBJ2-7	13	CAIGTQPSYEQYF
TRBV27	TRBJ1-4	14	CASSLQTGFEKLFF
TRBV7-8	TRBJ1-6	15	CASSFEDRGYSPLHF
TRBV9	TRBJ1-3	13	CASSVYTEGYIYF